The rows below give T cell receptor beta chains drawn from one sample of a study of blood T cell repertoires in COVID-19. TCRdb keeps only in-frame clones here, not all; method: immunoSEQ multiplex PCR. This table has 250,000 to 300,000 clones, 70% to 90% appearing once. The material sequenced was peripheral blood. These receptors were taken from a woman aged 45-60 years with COVID-19, enrolled during active disease. Both conserved end residues are part of each CDR3. The order of the fields is V gene, J gene, clone size, CDR3 protein. The size field is filled for only some rows; it gives once, few, many or a size class.

V gene: TRBV19; J gene: TRBJ1-1; clone size: .; CDR3 protein: CASKAPRGLVTEAFF
V gene: TRBV11-2; J gene: TRBJ1-2; clone size: .; CDR3 protein: CASSLEGIGYTF
V gene: TRBV11-3; J gene: TRBJ1-1; clone size: .; CDR3 protein: CASSLTGSNTEAFF
V gene: TRBV2; J gene: TRBJ2-7; clone size: .; CDR3 protein: CASSEGTSRYEQYF
V gene: TRBV5-4; J gene: TRBJ1-3; clone size: .; CDR3 protein: CASSLVGAGNTIYF
V gene: TRBV12-3/TRBV12-4; J gene: TRBJ2-1; clone size: .; CDR3 protein: CASSRNSNEQFF
V gene: TRBV2; J gene: TRBJ2-5; clone size: .; CDR3 protein: CASTSRETQYF
V gene: TRBV19; J gene: TRBJ1-2; clone size: .; CDR3 protein: CASSIAAVGNYGYTF
V gene: TRBV9; J gene: TRBJ1-3; clone size: .; CDR3 protein: CASSVQGANSGNTIYF
V gene: TRBV30; J gene: TRBJ1-2; clone size: .; CDR3 protein: CAWNLDRADLYGYTF
V gene: TRBV7-2; J gene: TRBJ2-7; clone size: .; CDR3 protein: CASSLGTGGGYEQYF
V gene: TRBV5-6; J gene: TRBJ1-6; clone size: .; CDR3 protein: CASSLLGDRGRGASPLHF
V gene: TRBV30; J gene: TRBJ2-4; clone size: .; CDR3 protein: CAWSIPRPVSGPQGAKNIQYF
V gene: TRBV24-1; J gene: TRBJ2-3; clone size: .; CDR3 protein: CATSDPRGVSSGPDTQYF
V gene: TRBV5-1; J gene: TRBJ1-1; clone size: .; CDR3 protein: CASSLVSEGSAFF
V gene: TRBV28; J gene: TRBJ2-3; clone size: once; CDR3 protein: CASSLWLAKFTDTQYF
V gene: TRBV5-1; J gene: TRBJ2-7; clone size: .; CDR3 protein: CASSLRTSSSSYEQYF
V gene: TRBV10-1; J gene: TRBJ2-5; clone size: .; CDR3 protein: CASSATGGTQYF
V gene: TRBV19; J gene: TRBJ2-4; clone size: .; CDR3 protein: CASKDAGVAGIQNIQYF
V gene: TRBV29-1; J gene: TRBJ1-4; clone size: .; CDR3 protein: CSATGGTNEKLFF
V gene: TRBV24-1; J gene: TRBJ2-1; clone size: .; CDR3 protein: CATSDGGLASEQFF
V gene: TRBV5-6; J gene: TRBJ2-1; clone size: .; CDR3 protein: CASTTLAGGPWNNEQFF
V gene: TRBV5-1; J gene: TRBJ2-1; clone size: .; CDR3 protein: CASSATGGSYEQFF
V gene: TRBV4-2; J gene: TRBJ2-1; clone size: once; CDR3 protein: CASSLQDRGPQANEQFF
V gene: TRBV5-1; J gene: TRBJ2-7; clone size: .; CDR3 protein: CASSLEVAGAYEQYF
V gene: TRBV11-3; J gene: TRBJ2-2; clone size: .; CDR3 protein: CASIPGPNTGELFF
V gene: TRBV5-4; J gene: TRBJ1-4; clone size: .; CDR3 protein: CASSLDRRNEKLFF
V gene: TRBV7-6; J gene: TRBJ2-1; clone size: .; CDR3 protein: CASTQGLAGVGNEQFF
V gene: TRBV18; J gene: TRBJ1-1; clone size: .; CDR3 protein: CASSPTIPGGDTEAFF
V gene: TRBV5-1; J gene: TRBJ1-2; clone size: few; CDR3 protein: CASSYASGQGDYGYTF
V gene: TRBV30; J gene: TRBJ2-1; clone size: .; CDR3 protein: CAWSFQQGGGLLNEQFF
V gene: TRBV30; J gene: TRBJ1-4; clone size: .; CDR3 protein: CAWSSGGSGEKLFF
V gene: TRBV6-6; J gene: TRBJ2-7; clone size: .; CDR3 protein: CASSSLDRTSYEQYF
V gene: TRBV5-1; J gene: TRBJ2-3; clone size: .; CDR3 protein: CASRDQGNTQYF
V gene: TRBV7-9; J gene: TRBJ1-1; clone size: .; CDR3 protein: CASSLNGQLNTEAFF
V gene: TRBV14; J gene: TRBJ1-2; clone size: .; CDR3 protein: CASSQDKAGGGVGYTF
V gene: TRBV27; J gene: TRBJ2-3; clone size: .; CDR3 protein: CASSTIIGDRAVTDTQYF
V gene: TRBV5-8; J gene: TRBJ2-2; clone size: .; CDR3 protein: CASSLGTVRTGELFF
V gene: TRBV5-5; J gene: TRBJ2-1; clone size: .; CDR3 protein: CASSPLLAGNEQFF
V gene: TRBV5-5; J gene: TRBJ2-3; clone size: .; CDR3 protein: CASLLAGVRVSTDTQYF
V gene: TRBV27; J gene: TRBJ2-7; clone size: few; CDR3 protein: CASFAQGTGLYEQYF
V gene: TRBV2; J gene: TRBJ1-2; clone size: once; CDR3 protein: CASSRDRAEVGYTF
V gene: TRBV5-1; J gene: TRBJ2-1; clone size: .; CDR3 protein: CASSHTSGSSYNEQFF
V gene: TRBV10-1; J gene: TRBJ2-5; clone size: .; CDR3 protein: CASSPSVSGAGETQYF
V gene: TRBV5-4; J gene: TRBJ2-7; clone size: .; CDR3 protein: CASSLGGQGVSYEQYF
V gene: TRBV6-5; J gene: TRBJ1-1; clone size: .; CDR3 protein: CASSNTEAFF
V gene: TRBV19; J gene: TRBJ1-2; clone size: .; CDR3 protein: CASSILQGPLGYTF